The clone carrying this T cell receptor (beta chain) was counted many times. Its cognate antigen is unknown. The data are from a study of T cells in Graves' hyperthyroidism and ophthalmopathy. Study observations and caveats: For ophthalmopathy, model prediction preceded onset by a median approximately 6 months. Blood also showed most of the thyroid clonotypes that were expanded above 0.001.

Template material for amplifying TCR beta CDR3 regions consisted of RNA transcripts. TCR CDR3 underwent first-round RT-PCR with the HTBI primer set. MiXCR was run by TCRdb on the multiplex PCR reads, yielding one entry per CDR3 protein. The sample holds about 380,000 distinct CDR3 sequences, around 14% seen once. V trimming: 3 bases; J trimming: 0 bases; junction bases outside the gene matches: 6. The CDR3 length is 17 residues. Thyroid ultrasound and orbital computed tomography, with clinical symptoms and serum thyroxine and TRAb, informed diagnoses. V gene TRBV12-3 or TRBV12-4 combines with J gene TRBJ2-3, with 10 nucleotides matching TRBD2. This sequence was found in a woman in her fifties or sixties with Graves' hyperthyroidism. Sequencing used blood. CDR3 sequence: CASSLSLAGESTDTQYF. CDR3 coding DNA: TGTGCCAGCAGTTTGTCCCTAGCGGGAGAGAGCACAGATACGCAGTATTTT.